The sequence of this T cell receptor beta chain was determined in a study of long-term antiretroviral therapy in people with HIV. Study results and caveats: Clones that had undergone expansion before ART dominated the repertoire at all time points.

To note about this clone: As yet, its antigen is unknown.

Trimming stripped 2 bases from V and 5 bases from J, with 10 bases between. CDR3 length: 13 residues. CDR1 SGHTA and CDR2 FQGNSA come from the germline V gene. One or more pre-ART and two or more post-ART PBMC samples were available from each donor. Samples were assayed with immunoSEQ v3.0 at survey level. Libraries were prepared by immunoSEQ multiplex PCR; TCRdb keeps only in-frame clonotypes and omits some of them. The sample has 28,000 or so clones, 84% seen once. Sequenced here: unsorted PBMCs, sampled 0.4 years after starting antiretroviral therapy. The chain recombines TRBV7-2 with TRBJ2-7; D uncertain. This TCR derives from a man aged 18 to 30 with HIV. The CDR3 spells CASSLIGFDEQYF. DNA for the CDR3: TGTGCCAGCAGCTTAATTGGGTTCGACGAGCAGTACTTC.